This is a list of T cell receptor beta chains from one sample in a study of breast tumors, draining lymph nodes, adjacent tissues. Via MiXCR, TCRdb re-called the multiplex PCR reads, giving one row per CDR3 protein. The table has about 110,000 distinct CDR3 sequences, less than 40% seen once. The sample was axillary lymph node tissue. The receptors come from a female donor with breast cancer. Some clones in this sample may be carry-over from other donors' samples. Both conserved end residues are part of each CDR3. A D gene is named only where the DNA matches it firmly. Clone sizes are given selectively: once, few, many, or a class where the clone is expanded.

j_call clone_size d_call v_call cdr3_aa cdr3_nt
TRBJ2-6 NA TRBD2 TRBV5-1 CASSPIPREVAYVLTF TGCGCCAGCAGCCCCATCCCCCGGGAGGTCGCCTACGTCCTGACTTTC
TRBJ1-2 NA TRBD1 TRBV5-6 CASSSDRALGYTF TGTGCCAGCAGCTCGGACAGGGCGCTCGGCTACACCTTC
TRBJ2-3 many NA TRBV19 CASSFPPGEQYF TGTGCCAGTAGTTTCCCGCCGGGCGAGCAGTATTTT
TRBJ1-6 NA NA TRBV7-2 CASGGAGSGAPLHF TGTGCCAGCGGGGGGGCGGGCTCTGGGGCACCCCTCCACTTT
TRBJ1-3 NA TRBD1 TRBV10-3 CAVGQGWTYSGNTIYF TGTGCCGTCGGACAGGGATGGACCTACTCTGGAAACACCATATATTTT
TRBJ2-1 many TRBD2 TRBV6-6 CASSYPYKLAGDRSSNNEQFF TGTGCCAGCAGTTACCCATATAAACTAGCGGGAGATAGGTCGTCGAACAATGAGCAGTTCTTC
TRBJ2-6 NA NA TRBV6-1 CASSQGSGANVLTF TGTGCCAGCAGTCAGGGTTCTGGGGCCAACGTCCTGACTTTC
TRBJ1-1 NA NA TRBV14 CASSPGTFTLSTEAFF TGTGCCAGCAGCCCCGGGACATTCACCTTGAGCACTGAAGCTTTCTTT
TRBJ1-2 many TRBD1 TRBV28 CASSFPTGGLGGYTF TGTGCCAGCAGTTTCCCGACAGGGGGCTTGGGGGGCTACACCTTC
TRBJ1-2 many NA TRBV6-1 CASSEAVYYGYTF TGTGCCAGCAGTGAAGCGGTCTACTATGGCTACACCTTC
TRBJ2-7 many NA TRBV5-1 CASSLTVAGSYEQYF TGCGCCAGCAGCTTGACAGTGGCAGGATCCTACGAGCAGTACTTC
TRBJ2-5 NA TRBD2 TRBV5-1 CASSSRLAGTETQYF TGCGCCAGCAGCTCTAGACTAGCGGGGACAGAGACCCAGTACTTC
TRBJ2-5 many TRBD2 TRBV5-1 CASSLRLAGASFQETQYF TGCGCCAGCAGCTTGCGACTAGCGGGGGCCTCCTTCCAAGAGACCCAGTACTTC
TRBJ2-7 many NA TRBV28 CASRGPSRSSYEQYF TGTGCCAGCAGGGGCCCTAGCCGGAGCTCCTACGAGCAGTACTTC
TRBJ2-7 NA NA TRBV27 CASSFSGGEYPYEQYF TGTGCCAGCAGTTTTTCTGGAGGGGAATATCCCTACGAGCAGTACTTC
TRBJ1-1 many NA TRBV2 CASSTLGNTEAFF TGTGCCAGCAGTACCCTGGGGAACACTGAAGCTTTCTTT
TRBJ1-2 many NA TRBV28 CASSFSRAEGYTF TGTGCCAGCAGTTTTTCCCGGGCTGAAGGCTACACCTTC
TRBJ2-1 many NA TRBV7-8 CASSLARGGGGNEQFF TGTGCCAGCAGCTTAGCGCGAGGGGGGGGTGGGAATGAGCAGTTCTTC
TRBJ1-1 many NA TRBV15 CATSREDGATEAFF TGTGCCACCAGCAGAGAAGATGGAGCTACTGAAGCTTTCTTT
TRBJ1-2 NA NA TRBV12-3/TRBV12-4 CASSLFWTASYGYTF TGTGCCAGCAGCCTTTTTTGGACAGCCAGCTATGGCTACACCTTC
TRBJ2-7 NA NA TRBV2 CASTRYEQYF TGTGCCAGCACGAGGTACGAGCAGTACTTC
TRBJ2-7 many TRBD2 TRBV20-1 CSILSGGVNEQYF TGCAGTATCCTAAGTGGGGGGGTCAACGAGCAGTACTTC
TRBJ2-1 many NA TRBV19 CASSPTPDGAWDEQFF TGTGCCAGTAGTCCTACTCCGGACGGTGCGTGGGATGAGCAGTTCTTC
TRBJ2-3 NA TRBD2 TRBV11-2 CASSLVSGGAADTQYF TGTGCCAGCAGCTTAGTTAGCGGGGGGGCTGCAGATACGCAGTATTTT
TRBJ2-1 NA NA TRBV7-7 CASSLEIYNEQFF TGTGCTAGCAGCTTAGAGATTTACAATGAGCAGTTCTTC
TRBJ2-1 many NA TRBV13 CASSFDIRSSYNEQFF TGTGCCAGCAGCTTTGACATCAGGAGCTCCTACAATGAGCAGTTCTTC
TRBJ2-3 NA TRBD1 TRBV10-3 CAISDRLGQADTQYF TGTGCCATCAGTGATAGATTGGGACAGGCGGATACGCAGTATTTT
TRBJ1-1 NA NA TRBV6-5 CASRRDGNTEAFF TGTGCCAGCAGACGGGACGGAAACACTGAAGCTTTCTTT
TRBJ1-3 NA NA TRBV2 CASSQTWDTGNTIYF TGTGCCAGCAGTCAAACATGGGACACTGGAAACACCATATATTTT
TRBJ2-6 NA NA TRBV7-2 CASSLGRANTEAF TGTGCCAGCAGCTTAGGTAGGGCTAACACTGAAGCTTTC
TRBJ2-5 many TRBD2 TRBV11-2 CASSQGLAGETQYF TGTGCCAGCAGCCAGGGACTAGCGGGGGAGACCCAGTACTTC
TRBJ2-2 many TRBD1 TRBV12-3/TRBV12-4 CASSLGTGVTGELFF TGTGCCAGCAGTTTAGGGACAGGGGTTACCGGGGAGCTGTTTTTT
TRBJ2-7 many TRBD1 TRBV28 CASSSGQESYEQYF TGTGCCAGCAGTTCCGGACAGGAATCCTACGAGCAGTACTTC
TRBJ1-2 NA TRBD1 TRBV13 CASSSGTGGGGYGYTF TGTGCCAGCAGCTCCGGGACAGGGGGCGGTGGCTATGGCTACACCTTC
TRBJ2-5 many NA TRBV4-1 CASSQEGLEETQYF TGCGCCAGCAGCCAAGAGGGATTGGAAGAGACCCAGTACTTC
TRBJ1-4 many NA TRBV20-1 CSGGNTNEKLFF TGCAGTGGGGGCAATACTAATGAAAAACTGTTTTTT
TRBJ1-6 medium-sized TRBD1 TRBV29-1 CSVGQGENSPLHF TGCAGCGTGGGACAGGGGGAAAATTCACCCCTCCACTTT
TRBJ1-3 NA NA TRBV29-1 CSVLTRAMNTGNTIYF TGCAGCGTTCTGACAAGGGCCATGAACACTGGAAACACCATATATTTT
TRBJ2-1 NA NA TRBV6-2/TRBV6-3 CASSSFPHSYNEQFF TGTGCCAGCAGTTCTTTCCCACACTCCTACAATGAGCAGTTCTTC
TRBJ1-2 NA NA TRBV7-9 CASNWGSARYGYTF TGTGCCAGCAACTGGGGCAGCGCCCGGTATGGCTACACCTTC
TRBJ2-1 NA TRBD1 TRBV19 CASNQGAGSYNEQFF TGTGCCAGTAATCAGGGGGCAGGGTCATACAATGAGCAGTTCTTC
TRBJ2-7 many NA TRBV20-1 CSARRDYEQYF TGCAGTGCTAGGAGGGACTACGAGCAGTACTTC
TRBJ2-1 many NA TRBV12-3/TRBV12-4 CASIYRPSSYNEQFF TGTGCCAGCATCTACCGCCCGAGCTCCTACAATGAGCAGTTCTTC
TRBJ2-3 NA NA TRBV7-9 CAGSLGGLSTDTQYF TGTGCCGGCAGCTTGGGGGGACTTAGCACAGATACGCAGTATTTT
TRBJ1-6 many NA TRBV6-1 CASIKQGNVDSPLHF TGTGCCAGCATCAAACAGGGAAACGTAGATTCACCCCTCCACTTT
TRBJ1-2 many NA TRBV24-1 CATRDTGTNYGYTF TGTGCCACCAGAGACACGGGAACTAACTATGGCTACACCTTC
TRBJ2-1 NA TRBD2 TRBV19 CASSVVLGLADGQFF TGTGCCAGTAGTGTAGTTCTAGGACTAGCTGATGGGCAGTTCTTC